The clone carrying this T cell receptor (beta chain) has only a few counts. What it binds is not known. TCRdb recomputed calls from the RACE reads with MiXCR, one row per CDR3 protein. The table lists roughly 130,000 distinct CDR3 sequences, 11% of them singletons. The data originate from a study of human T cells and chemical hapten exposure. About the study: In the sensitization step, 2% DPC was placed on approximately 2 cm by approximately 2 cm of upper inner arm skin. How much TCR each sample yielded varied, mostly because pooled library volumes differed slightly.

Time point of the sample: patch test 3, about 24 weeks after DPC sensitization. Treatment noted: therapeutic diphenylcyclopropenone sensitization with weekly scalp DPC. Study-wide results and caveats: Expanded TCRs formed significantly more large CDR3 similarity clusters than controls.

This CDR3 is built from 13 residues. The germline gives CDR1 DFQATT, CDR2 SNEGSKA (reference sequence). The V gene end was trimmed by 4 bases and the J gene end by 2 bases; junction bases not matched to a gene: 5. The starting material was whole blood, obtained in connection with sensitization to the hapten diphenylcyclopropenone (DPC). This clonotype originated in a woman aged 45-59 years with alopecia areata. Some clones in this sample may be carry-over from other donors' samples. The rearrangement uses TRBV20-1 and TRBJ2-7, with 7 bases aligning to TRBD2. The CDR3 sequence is CSAKAGPTYEQYF. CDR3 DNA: TGCAGTGCTAAAGCGGGACCAACCTACGAGCAGTACTTC.